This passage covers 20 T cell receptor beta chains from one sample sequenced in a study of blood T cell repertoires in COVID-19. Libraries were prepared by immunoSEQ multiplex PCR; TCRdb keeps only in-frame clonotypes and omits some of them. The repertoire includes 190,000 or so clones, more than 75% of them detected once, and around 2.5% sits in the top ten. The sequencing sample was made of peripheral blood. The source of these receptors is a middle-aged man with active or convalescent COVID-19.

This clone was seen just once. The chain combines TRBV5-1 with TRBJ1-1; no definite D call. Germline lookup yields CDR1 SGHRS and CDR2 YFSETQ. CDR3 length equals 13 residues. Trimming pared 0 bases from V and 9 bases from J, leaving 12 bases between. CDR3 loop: CASSLEAGIKAFF. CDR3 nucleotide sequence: TGCGCCAGCAGCTTGGAGGCAGGTATTAAAGCTTTCTTT.

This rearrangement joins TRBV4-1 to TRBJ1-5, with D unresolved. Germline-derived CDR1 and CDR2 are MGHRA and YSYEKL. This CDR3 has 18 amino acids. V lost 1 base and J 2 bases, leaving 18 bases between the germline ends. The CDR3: CASSQVTIGAFGNQPQHF. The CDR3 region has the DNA TGCGCCAGCAGCCAAGTGACAATTGGTGCGTTTGGCAATCAGCCCCAGCATTTT.

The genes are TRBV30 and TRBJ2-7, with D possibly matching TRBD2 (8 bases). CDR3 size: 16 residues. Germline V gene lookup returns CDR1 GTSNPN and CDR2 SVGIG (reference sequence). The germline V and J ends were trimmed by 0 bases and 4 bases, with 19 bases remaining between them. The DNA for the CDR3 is TGTGCCTGGAGTGTACGGGAGGGGGCCAAGGGGTACGAGCAGTACTTC. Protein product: CAWSVREGAKGYEQYF.

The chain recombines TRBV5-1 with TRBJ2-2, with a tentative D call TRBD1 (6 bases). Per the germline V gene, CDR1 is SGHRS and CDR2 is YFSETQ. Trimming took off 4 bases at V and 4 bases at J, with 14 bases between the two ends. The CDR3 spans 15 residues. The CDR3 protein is CASSPYTGTTGELFF. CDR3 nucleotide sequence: TGCGCCAGCAGCCCTTATACAGGGACCACCGGGGAGCTGTTTTTT.

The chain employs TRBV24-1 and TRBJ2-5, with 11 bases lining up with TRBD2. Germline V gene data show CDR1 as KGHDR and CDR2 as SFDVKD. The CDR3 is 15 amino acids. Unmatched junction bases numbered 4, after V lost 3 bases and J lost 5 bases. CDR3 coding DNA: TGTGCCACCAGTGATCCGACTAGCGGGGTTGAGACCCAGTACTTC. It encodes CATSDPTSGVETQYF.

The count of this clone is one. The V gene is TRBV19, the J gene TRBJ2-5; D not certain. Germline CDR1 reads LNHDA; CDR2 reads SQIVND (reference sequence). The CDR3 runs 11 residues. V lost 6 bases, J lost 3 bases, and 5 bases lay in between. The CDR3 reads CASRSKETQYF. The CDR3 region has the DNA TGTGCCAGTAGGAGTAAAGAGACCCAGTACTTC.

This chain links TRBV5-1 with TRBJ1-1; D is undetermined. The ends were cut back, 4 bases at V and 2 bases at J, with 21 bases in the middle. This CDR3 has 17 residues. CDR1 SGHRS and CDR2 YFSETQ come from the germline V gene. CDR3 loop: CASSPPEGIRSNTEAFF. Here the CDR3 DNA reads TGCGCCAGCAGCCCCCCGGAGGGAATTAGGAGCAACACTGAAGCTTTCTTT.

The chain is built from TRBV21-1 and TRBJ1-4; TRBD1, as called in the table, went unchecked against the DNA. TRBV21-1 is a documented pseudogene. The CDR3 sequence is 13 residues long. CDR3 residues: CASTGSTNEKLFF. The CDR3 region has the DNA TGTGCCAGCACAGGGTCAACTAATGAAAAACTGTTTTTT.

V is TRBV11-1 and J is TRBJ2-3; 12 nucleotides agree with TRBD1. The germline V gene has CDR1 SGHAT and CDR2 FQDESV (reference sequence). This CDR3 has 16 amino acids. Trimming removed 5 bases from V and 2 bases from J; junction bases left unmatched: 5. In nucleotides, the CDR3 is TGTGCCAGCAGCCGGCGGGGACAGGGGGCCACAGATACGCAGTATTTT. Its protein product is CASSRRGQGATDTQYF.

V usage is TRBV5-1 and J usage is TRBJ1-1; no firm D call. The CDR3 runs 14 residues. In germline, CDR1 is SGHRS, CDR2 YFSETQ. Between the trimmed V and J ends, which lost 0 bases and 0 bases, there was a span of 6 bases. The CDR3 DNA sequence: TGCGCCAGCAGCTTGGGCGAAATGAACACTGAAGCTTTCTTT. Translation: CASSLGEMNTEAFF.

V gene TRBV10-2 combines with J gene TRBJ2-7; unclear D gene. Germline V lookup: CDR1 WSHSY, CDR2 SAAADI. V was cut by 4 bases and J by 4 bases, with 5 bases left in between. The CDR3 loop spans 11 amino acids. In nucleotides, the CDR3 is TGCGCCAGCAGTGCCGGGTACGAGCAGTACTTC. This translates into CASSAGYEQYF.

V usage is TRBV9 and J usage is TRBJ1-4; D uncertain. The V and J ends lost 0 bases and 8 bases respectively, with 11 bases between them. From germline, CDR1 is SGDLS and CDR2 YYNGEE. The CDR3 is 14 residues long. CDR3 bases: TGTGCCAGCAGCGTAGGCGGGGTCCAGGAAAAACTGTTTTTT. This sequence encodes CASSVGGVQEKLFF.

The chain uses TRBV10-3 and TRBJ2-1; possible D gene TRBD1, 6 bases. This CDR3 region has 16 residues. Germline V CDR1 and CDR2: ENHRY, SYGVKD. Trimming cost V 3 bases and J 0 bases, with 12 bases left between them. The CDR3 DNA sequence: TGTGCCATCAGTGACTGGGACACATACTCCTACAATGAGCAGTTCTTC. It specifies CAISDWDTYSYNEQFF.

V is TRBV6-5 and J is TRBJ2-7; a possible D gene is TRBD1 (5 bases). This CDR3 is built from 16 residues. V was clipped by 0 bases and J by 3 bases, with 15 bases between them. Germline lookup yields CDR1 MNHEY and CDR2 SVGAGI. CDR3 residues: CASSYSHQGPYYEQYF. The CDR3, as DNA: TGTGCCAGCAGTTACTCACACCAGGGCCCCTACTACGAGCAGTACTTC.

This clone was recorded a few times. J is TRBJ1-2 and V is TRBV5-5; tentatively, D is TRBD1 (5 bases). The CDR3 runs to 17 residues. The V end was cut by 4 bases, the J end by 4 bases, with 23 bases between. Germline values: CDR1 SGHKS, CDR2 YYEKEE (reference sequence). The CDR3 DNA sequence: TGTGCCAGCAGCCCGGGCAAGGGGCAGGTGGGGGGCTATGGCTACACCTTC. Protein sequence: CASSPGKGQVGGYGYTF.

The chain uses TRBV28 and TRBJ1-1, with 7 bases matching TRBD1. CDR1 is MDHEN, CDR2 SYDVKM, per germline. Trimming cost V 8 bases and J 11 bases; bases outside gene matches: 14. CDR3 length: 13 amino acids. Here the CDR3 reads CASLGTVFIKAFF. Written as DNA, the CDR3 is TGTGCCAGCCTCGGGACAGTCTTTATCAAGGCTTTCTTT. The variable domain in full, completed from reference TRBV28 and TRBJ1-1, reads DVKVTQSSRYLVKRTGEKVFLECVQDMDHENMFWYRQDPGLGLRLIYFSYDVKMKEKGDIPEGYSVSREKKERFSLILESASTNQTSMYLCASLGTVFIKAFFGQGTRLTVV.

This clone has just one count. CDR3 DNA sequence: TGTGCCAGCAGCTTGGAAGGGACAGGGAATGAAGCTTTCTTT. As protein: CASSLEGTGNEAFF. This chain uses TRBV5-4 with TRBJ1-1; 9 bases agree with TRBD1. CDR3 length equals 14 residues. Germline CDR1 is SGHNT and CDR2 is YYREEE (reference sequence). The V and J ends lost 0 bases and 7 bases, in that order; junction bases with no gene match: 4.

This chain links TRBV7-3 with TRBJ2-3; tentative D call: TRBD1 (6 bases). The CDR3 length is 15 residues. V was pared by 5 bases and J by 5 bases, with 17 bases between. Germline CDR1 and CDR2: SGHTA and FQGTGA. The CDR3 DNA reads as TGTGCCAGCAGCCAAACAGGGTCAGTAGGAGATACGCAGTATTTT. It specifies CASSQTGSVGDTQYF.

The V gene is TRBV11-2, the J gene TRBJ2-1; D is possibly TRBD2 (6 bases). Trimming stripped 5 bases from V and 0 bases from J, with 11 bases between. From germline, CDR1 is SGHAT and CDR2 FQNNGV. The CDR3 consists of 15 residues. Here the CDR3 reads CASSMDGSSYNEQFF. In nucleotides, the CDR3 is TGTGCCAGCAGCATGGACGGGAGCTCCTACAATGAGCAGTTCTTC.

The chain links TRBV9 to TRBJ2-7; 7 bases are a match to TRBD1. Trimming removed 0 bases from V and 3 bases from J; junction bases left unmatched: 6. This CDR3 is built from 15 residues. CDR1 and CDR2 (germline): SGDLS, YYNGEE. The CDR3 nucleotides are TGTGCCAGCAGCGTAGCCCCAGGGGGTAGCTACGAGCAGTACTTC. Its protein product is CASSVAPGGSYEQYF.